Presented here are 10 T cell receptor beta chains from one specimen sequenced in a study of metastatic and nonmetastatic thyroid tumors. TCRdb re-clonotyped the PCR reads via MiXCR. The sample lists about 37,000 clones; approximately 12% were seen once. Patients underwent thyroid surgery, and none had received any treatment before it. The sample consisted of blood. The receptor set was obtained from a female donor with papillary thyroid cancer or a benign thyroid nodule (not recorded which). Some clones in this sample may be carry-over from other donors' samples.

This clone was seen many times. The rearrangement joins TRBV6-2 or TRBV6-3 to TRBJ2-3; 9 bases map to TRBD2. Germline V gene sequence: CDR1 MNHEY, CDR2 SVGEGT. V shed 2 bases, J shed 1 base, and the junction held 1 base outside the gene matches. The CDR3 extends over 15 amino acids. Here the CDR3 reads CASSYPSGGTDTQYF. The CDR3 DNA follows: TGTGCCAGCAGTTACCCTAGCGGGGGCACAGATACGCAGTATTTT.

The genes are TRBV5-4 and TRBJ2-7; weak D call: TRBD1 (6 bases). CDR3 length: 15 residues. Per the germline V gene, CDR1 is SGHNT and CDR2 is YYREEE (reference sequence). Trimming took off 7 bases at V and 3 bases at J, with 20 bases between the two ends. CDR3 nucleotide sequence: TGTGCCAGCGGCCAGGACACCTACAGGGTCTACGAGCAGTACTTC. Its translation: CASGQDTYRVYEQYF.

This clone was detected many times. CDR3 residues: CASSPPGGPQWDEQFF. CDR3 in DNA: TGCGCCAGCAGCCCCCCGGGGGGCCCGCAATGGGATGAGCAGTTCTTC. The genes are TRBV5-1 and TRBJ2-1; possibly TRBD2 for D (7 bases). V lost 4 bases, J lost 8 bases, and 22 bases lay in between. The CDR3 sequence is 16 residues long. Germline loops: CDR1 SGHRS, CDR2 YFSETQ.

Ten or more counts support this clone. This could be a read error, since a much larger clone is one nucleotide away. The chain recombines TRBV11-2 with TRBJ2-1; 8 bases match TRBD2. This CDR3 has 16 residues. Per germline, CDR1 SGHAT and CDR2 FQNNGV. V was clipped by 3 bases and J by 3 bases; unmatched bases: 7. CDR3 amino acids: CASSLELAGGYNEQFF. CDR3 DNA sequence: TGTGCCAGCAGCTTGGAACTGGCGGGAGGCTACAATGAGCAGTTCTTC.

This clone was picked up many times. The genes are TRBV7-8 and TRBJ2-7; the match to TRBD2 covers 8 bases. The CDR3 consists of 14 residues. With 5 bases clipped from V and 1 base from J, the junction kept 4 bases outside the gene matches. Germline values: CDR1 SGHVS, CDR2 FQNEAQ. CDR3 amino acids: CASSPGGLSYEQYF. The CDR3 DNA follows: TGTGCCAGCAGCCCGGGGGGGTTGTCCTACGAGCAGTACTTC.

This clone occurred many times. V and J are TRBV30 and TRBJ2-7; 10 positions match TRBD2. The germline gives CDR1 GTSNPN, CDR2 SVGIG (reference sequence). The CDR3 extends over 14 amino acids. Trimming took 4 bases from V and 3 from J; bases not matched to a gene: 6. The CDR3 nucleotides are TGTGCCTGGACTAGCGGGAGAAGCGACTACGAGCAGTACTTC. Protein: CAWTSGRSDYEQYF. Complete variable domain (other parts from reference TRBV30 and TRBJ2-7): SQTIHQWPATLVQPVGSPLSLECTVEGTSNPNLYWYRQAAGRGLQLLFYSVGIGQISSEVPQNLSASRPQDRQFILSSKKLLLSDSGFYLCAWTSGRSDYEQYFGPGTRLTVT.

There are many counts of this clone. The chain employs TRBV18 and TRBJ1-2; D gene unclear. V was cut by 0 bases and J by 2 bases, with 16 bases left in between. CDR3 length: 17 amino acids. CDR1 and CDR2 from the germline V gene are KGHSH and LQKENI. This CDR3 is CASSPPGAAGRNYGYTF. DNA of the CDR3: TGTGCCAGCTCACCACCGGGTGCGGCGGGAAGGAACTATGGCTACACCTTC.

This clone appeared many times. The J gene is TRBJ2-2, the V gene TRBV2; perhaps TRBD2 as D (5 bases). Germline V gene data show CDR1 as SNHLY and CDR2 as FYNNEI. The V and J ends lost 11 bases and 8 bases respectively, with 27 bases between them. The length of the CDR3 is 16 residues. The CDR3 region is CASRFGLPLATGELFF. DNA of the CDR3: TGTGCCTCAAGATTTGGACTCCCCCTCGCAACGGGGGAGCTGTTTTTT.

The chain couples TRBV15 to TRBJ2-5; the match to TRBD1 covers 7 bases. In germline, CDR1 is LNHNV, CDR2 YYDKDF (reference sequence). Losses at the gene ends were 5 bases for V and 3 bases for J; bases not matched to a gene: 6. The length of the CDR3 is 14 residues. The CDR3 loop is CATSVGQLKETQYF. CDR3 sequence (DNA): TGTGCCACCAGCGTGGGACAGCTTAAAGAGACCCAGTACTTC.

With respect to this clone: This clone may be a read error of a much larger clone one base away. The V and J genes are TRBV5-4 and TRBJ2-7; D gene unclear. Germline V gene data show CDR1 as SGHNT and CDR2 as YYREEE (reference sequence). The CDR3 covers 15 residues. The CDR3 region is CASTLLGIGSYEQYF. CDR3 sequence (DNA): TGTGCCAGCACCTTGTTAGGGATCGGTTCCTACGAGCAGTACTTC.